This T cell receptor (beta chain) derives from a study of T cell responses to AZD1222 COVID-19 vaccine. Study-level findings and limits: The study found Spike-specific TCR breadth and depth rose after two AZD1222 doses. No repertoire was sampled before or during the peak T cell response, only after it.

As to this clone: What it binds is not known.

Repertoires were generated with immunoSEQ multiplex PCR, while TCRdb's copy carries only in-frame clones and drops some. The sample has under 200,000 clones, over 85% seen once; the top ten hold about 4%. The CDR3 is 16 amino acids. Unmatched junction bases numbered 8, after V lost 4 bases and J lost 1 base. Germline loops: CDR1 MNHNS, CDR2 SASEGT. The sequencing here drew on peripheral blood, taken 28 days after the second dose of the MenACWY control vaccine. The sequence was obtained from an adult who received the MenACWY meningococcal vaccine as a control. J is TRBJ1-2 and V is TRBV6-1; 8 bases match TRBD1. The CDR3 protein is CASSASTGVYNYGYTF. CDR3 nucleotides: TGTGCCAGCAGTGCCTCGACAGGGGTTTATAACTATGGCTACACCTTC.